The rows below give T cell receptor beta chains drawn from one sample of a study of graft-versus-host responses after intestinal transplantation. No antigen has been identified for these receptors. This table comes from immunoSEQ multiplex PCR, and its TCRdb copy is limited to in-frame clones, with some not included. Among more than 60,000 clones listed, about nine tenths were seen once. The specimen comprised unstimulated CD8+ T cells sorted from spleen or lymph node cells, sampled before intestinal transplant. The receptor source for this set is a human donor who received an intestinal transplant. The CDR3 runs from the conserved cysteine through the conserved F or W. Fields, in order: D gene, clone size, V gene, J gene, CDR3 length, CDR3 DNA, CDR3 protein. The D gene is left open where the match is weak. Clone size is shown for a subset of rows, as once, few, many or a class of expanded clone.

D gene: NA
clone size: NA
V gene: TRBV9
J gene: TRBJ2-7
CDR3 length: 14
CDR3 DNA: TGTGCCAGCAGCGTAGGGGCAGAGTCCTACGAGCAGTACTTC
CDR3 protein: CASSVGAESYEQYF

D gene: NA
clone size: few
V gene: TRBV7-2
J gene: TRBJ1-2
CDR3 length: 13
CDR3 DNA: TGTGCCAGCAGCTTAGGGGGACAAGCGGGCTACACCTTC
CDR3 protein: CASSLGGQAGYTF

D gene: NA
clone size: once
V gene: TRBV9
J gene: TRBJ2-3
CDR3 length: 16
CDR3 DNA: TGTGCCAGCAGCCCCCCCGGCGGTAGCGCCACAGATACGCAGTATTTT
CDR3 protein: CASSPPGGSATDTQYF

D gene: TRBD2
clone size: NA
V gene: TRBV6-1
J gene: TRBJ2-3
CDR3 length: 17
CDR3 DNA: TGTGCCAGCAGTGGGGTTAGCGGGGGGGCTGGTACAGATACGCAGTATTTT
CDR3 protein: CASSGVSGGAGTDTQYF

D gene: NA
clone size: NA
V gene: TRBV9
J gene: TRBJ2-6
CDR3 length: 16
CDR3 DNA: TGTGCCAGCAGCGCCCAACAGAGCTCTGGGGCCAACGTCCTGACTTTC
CDR3 protein: CASSAQQSSGANVLTF

D gene: NA
clone size: NA
V gene: TRBV4-1
J gene: TRBJ2-7
CDR3 length: 13
CDR3 DNA: TGCGCCAGCAGCCCTCCTGGGAGCTACGAGCAGTACTTC
CDR3 protein: CASSPPGSYEQYF

D gene: NA
clone size: NA
V gene: TRBV5-8
J gene: TRBJ1-2
CDR3 length: 13
CDR3 DNA: TGTGCCAGCAGCCTATGGGGACTCTATGGCTACACCTTC
CDR3 protein: CASSLWGLYGYTF

D gene: NA
clone size: NA
V gene: TRBV27
J gene: TRBJ1-2
CDR3 length: 13
CDR3 DNA: TGTGCCAGCAGTTTATTCAGGGGAGATGGCTACACCTTC
CDR3 protein: CASSLFRGDGYTF

D gene: NA
clone size: NA
V gene: TRBV6-5
J gene: TRBJ2-2
CDR3 length: 13
CDR3 DNA: TGTGCCAGCAGTCCCCTCAGGGCCGGGGAGCTGTTTTTT
CDR3 protein: CASSPLRAGELFF

D gene: TRBD1
clone size: NA
V gene: TRBV5-6
J gene: TRBJ2-2
CDR3 length: 14
CDR3 DNA: TGTGCCAGCAGCGCGGACAGGGGGGCCGGGGAGCTGTTTTTT
CDR3 protein: CASSADRGAGELFF

D gene: TRBD1
clone size: NA
V gene: TRBV9
J gene: TRBJ1-2
CDR3 length: 16
CDR3 DNA: TGTGCCAGCAGCGCGAGGGAGGACAGGGCTAACTATGGCTACACCTTC
CDR3 protein: CASSAREDRANYGYTF

D gene: NA
clone size: NA
V gene: TRBV7-3
J gene: TRBJ1-1
CDR3 length: 12
CDR3 DNA: TGTGCCAGCAGCCCCGGACAATCCCTAGCTTTCTTT
CDR3 protein: CASSPGQSLAFF

D gene: TRBD2
clone size: NA
V gene: TRBV19
J gene: TRBJ2-2
CDR3 length: 21
CDR3 DNA: TGTGCCAGTAGTATAGGCTACCCGGGACTAGCGGGGGAAATGAACACCGGGGAGCTGTTTTTT
CDR3 protein: CASSIGYPGLAGEMNTGELFF

D gene: NA
clone size: NA
V gene: TRBV13
J gene: TRBJ2-3
CDR3 length: 16
CDR3 DNA: TGTGCCAGCAGCCCCGGGACTCCTACTAGCACAGATACGCAGTATTTT
CDR3 protein: CASSPGTPTSTDTQYF

D gene: NA
clone size: NA
V gene: TRBV9
J gene: TRBJ2-2
CDR3 length: 14
CDR3 DNA: TGTGCCAGCAGCGTAACTACGAACACCGGGGAGCTGTTTTTT
CDR3 protein: CASSVTTNTGELFF

D gene: NA
clone size: once
V gene: TRBV6-4
J gene: TRBJ2-7
CDR3 length: 18
CDR3 DNA: TGTGCCAGCAGTGACTCGAGAATATACAGGGTGAAAGTCTACGAGCAGTACTTC
CDR3 protein: CASSDSRIYRVKVYEQYF

D gene: NA
clone size: NA
V gene: TRBV27
J gene: TRBJ2-7
CDR3 length: 14
CDR3 DNA: TGTGCCAGCAGTTTTTCTGCGGGGACCTACGAGCAGTACTTC
CDR3 protein: CASSFSAGTYEQYF

D gene: TRBD2
clone size: NA
V gene: TRBV6-6
J gene: TRBJ2-3
CDR3 length: 16
CDR3 DNA: TGTGCCAGCAGTTACCCTAGCGGGGGGGCCGGGGATACGCAGTATTTT
CDR3 protein: CASSYPSGGAGDTQYF

D gene: TRBD1
clone size: NA
V gene: TRBV7-2
J gene: TRBJ1-1
CDR3 length: 14
CDR3 DNA: TGTGCCAGCAGCTTAGGTTTTGGACAGGGTGAAGCTTTCTTT
CDR3 protein: CASSLGFGQGEAFF

D gene: TRBD2
clone size: NA
V gene: TRBV13
J gene: TRBJ2-1
CDR3 length: 14
CDR3 DNA: TGTGCCAGCAGCTCCCATAGCGGGGGGCAACAGCAGTTCTTC
CDR3 protein: CASSSHSGGQQQFF

D gene: NA
clone size: NA
V gene: TRBV10-3
J gene: TRBJ1-6
CDR3 length: 9
CDR3 DNA: TGTGCCGCGGGTTCACCCCTCCACTTT
CDR3 protein: CAAGSPLHF

D gene: NA
clone size: NA
V gene: TRBV6-5
J gene: TRBJ1-1
CDR3 length: 15
CDR3 DNA: TGTGCCAGCAGTCCATCCAGGGGCCTGGACACTGAAGCTTTCTTT
CDR3 protein: CASSPSRGLDTEAFF

D gene: TRBD2
clone size: NA
V gene: TRBV29-1
J gene: TRBJ2-3
CDR3 length: 16
CDR3 DNA: TGCAGCGTTGGCGGGACTAGCGGGGGAGACACAGATACGCAGTATTTT
CDR3 protein: CSVGGTSGGDTDTQYF

D gene: NA
clone size: NA
V gene: TRBV7-9
J gene: TRBJ1-1
CDR3 length: 14
CDR3 DNA: TGTGCCAGCATCCCCCTTTCGGGGAACACTGAAGCTTTCTTT
CDR3 protein: CASIPLSGNTEAFF

D gene: NA
clone size: NA
V gene: TRBV11-3
J gene: TRBJ1-1
CDR3 length: 16
CDR3 DNA: TGTGCCAGCAGCCCCCATGGAGCGGGGGGAAACACTGAAGCTTTCTTT
CDR3 protein: CASSPHGAGGNTEAFF

D gene: TRBD1
clone size: NA
V gene: TRBV5-6
J gene: TRBJ2-7
CDR3 length: 12
CDR3 DNA: TGTGCCAGCAGCCGACAGGGGCTCGAGCAGTACTTC
CDR3 protein: CASSRQGLEQYF

D gene: NA
clone size: NA
V gene: TRBV29-1
J gene: TRBJ2-7
CDR3 length: 11
CDR3 DNA: TGCAGCGTTGTTGTTTCATTCGAGCAGTACTTC
CDR3 protein: CSVVVSFEQYF

D gene: NA
clone size: NA
V gene: TRBV6-5
J gene: TRBJ2-7
CDR3 length: 11
CDR3 DNA: TGTGCCAGCAAAAGGAGGGACGAGCAGTACTTC
CDR3 protein: CASKRRDEQYF

D gene: TRBD2
clone size: NA
V gene: TRBV9
J gene: TRBJ2-5
CDR3 length: 15
CDR3 DNA: TGTGCCAGCAGCGTAGCCGGGGGGGCCGAGGAGACCCAGTACTTC
CDR3 protein: CASSVAGGAEETQYF

D gene: TRBD2
clone size: NA
V gene: TRBV9
J gene: TRBJ2-7
CDR3 length: 15
CDR3 DNA: TGTGCCAGCAGCCCCGGTGTTAGCGGGGGGGACGAGCAGTACTTC
CDR3 protein: CASSPGVSGGDEQYF

D gene: TRBD2
clone size: NA
V gene: TRBV5-6
J gene: TRBJ2-7
CDR3 length: 17
CDR3 DNA: TGTGCCAGCAGCCCAGGACTAGCGGGGGGACTATCCTACGAGCAGTACTTC
CDR3 protein: CASSPGLAGGLSYEQYF

D gene: TRBD2
clone size: NA
V gene: TRBV10-2
J gene: TRBJ2-5
CDR3 length: 13
CDR3 DNA: TGCGCCAGCACTAGCGGGGGGCAAGAGACCCAGTACTTC
CDR3 protein: CASTSGGQETQYF

D gene: NA
clone size: NA
V gene: TRBV29-1
J gene: TRBJ1-2
CDR3 length: 13
CDR3 DNA: TGCAGCGCCCTAGGGGGGGCGACTTATGGCTACACCTTC
CDR3 protein: CSALGGATYGYTF

D gene: NA
clone size: NA
V gene: TRBV27
J gene: TRBJ1-5
CDR3 length: 13
CDR3 DNA: TGTGCCAGCAGCCCAGGGTCCAATCAGCCCCAGCATTTT
CDR3 protein: CASSPGSNQPQHF

D gene: NA
clone size: NA
V gene: TRBV5-6
J gene: TRBJ2-5
CDR3 length: 13
CDR3 DNA: TGTGCCAGCAGCTTGGGAGGACAAGAGACCCAGTACTTC
CDR3 protein: CASSLGGQETQYF

D gene: NA
clone size: NA
V gene: TRBV9
J gene: TRBJ1-2
CDR3 length: 13
CDR3 DNA: TGTGCCAGCAGCCCCCGCGGCAACTATGGCTACACCTTC
CDR3 protein: CASSPRGNYGYTF

D gene: NA
clone size: NA
V gene: TRBV7-7
J gene: TRBJ2-3
CDR3 length: 16
CDR3 DNA: TGTGCTAGCAGCCCAGGGCCGGGGGAAGGGCCAGATACGCAGTATTTT
CDR3 protein: CASSPGPGEGPDTQYF

D gene: NA
clone size: NA
V gene: TRBV6-5
J gene: TRBJ2-1
CDR3 length: 13
CDR3 DNA: TGTGCCAGCAGTTGGGGAGATAACAATGAGCAGTTCTTC
CDR3 protein: CASSWGDNNEQFF

D gene: TRBD1
clone size: NA
V gene: TRBV9
J gene: TRBJ1-4
CDR3 length: 15
CDR3 DNA: TGTGCCAGCAGCACCACAGGGGCAACTAATGAAAAACTGTTTTTT
CDR3 protein: CASSTTGATNEKLFF

D gene: TRBD1
clone size: few
V gene: TRBV5-6
J gene: TRBJ1-5
CDR3 length: 14
CDR3 DNA: TGTGCCAGCAGCTCAGGGGGCGCGGGGCAGCCCCAGCATTTT
CDR3 protein: CASSSGGAGQPQHF

D gene: TRBD2
clone size: once
V gene: TRBV27
J gene: TRBJ2-7
CDR3 length: 16
CDR3 DNA: TGTGCCAGCAGTTTATCCATCGGGGGAGGGTCGAGTGAGCAGTACTTC
CDR3 protein: CASSLSIGGGSSEQYF

D gene: NA
clone size: NA
V gene: TRBV10-2
J gene: TRBJ2-1
CDR3 length: 13
CDR3 DNA: TGCGCCAGCAGTGAGTCCGGGTTCGGAGAGCAGTTCTTC
CDR3 protein: CASSESGFGEQFF

D gene: TRBD1
clone size: once
V gene: TRBV9
J gene: TRBJ1-2
CDR3 length: 14
CDR3 DNA: TGTGCCAGCAGCGTCGGGACAGCCCCGCTGGGCTACACCTTC
CDR3 protein: CASSVGTAPLGYTF

D gene: TRBD1
clone size: NA
V gene: TRBV13
J gene: TRBJ2-7
CDR3 length: 14
CDR3 DNA: TGTGCCAGCAGCTCCCGACAGGGGGACTACGAGCAGTACTTC
CDR3 protein: CASSSRQGDYEQYF

D gene: NA
clone size: few
V gene: TRBV6-5
J gene: TRBJ1-3
CDR3 length: 13
CDR3 DNA: TGTGCCAGCAGCGACACAGGTGGAAACACCATATATTTT
CDR3 protein: CASSDTGGNTIYF

D gene: NA
clone size: once
V gene: TRBV5-4
J gene: TRBJ1-5
CDR3 length: 17
CDR3 DNA: TGTGCCAGCAGCTTGAGGCGGGGGACTTATAGCAATCAGCCCCAGCATTTT
CDR3 protein: CASSLRRGTYSNQPQHF

D gene: TRBD1
clone size: NA
V gene: TRBV9
J gene: TRBJ2-3
CDR3 length: 13
CDR3 DNA: TGTGCCAGCAGCCAGGGGGCGGCAGATACGCAGTATTTT
CDR3 protein: CASSQGAADTQYF

D gene: NA
clone size: NA
V gene: TRBV10-3
J gene: TRBJ1-1
CDR3 length: 14
CDR3 DNA: TGTGCCATGAGTAGGACAGAGCTGAACACTGAAGCTTTCTTT
CDR3 protein: CAMSRTELNTEAFF

D gene: TRBD2
clone size: NA
V gene: TRBV9
J gene: TRBJ2-3
CDR3 length: 16
CDR3 DNA: TGTGCCAGCAGCCCCATAGCGGGGGGGCCCGTGGATACGCAGTATTTT
CDR3 protein: CASSPIAGGPVDTQYF

D gene: NA
clone size: NA
V gene: TRBV15
J gene: TRBJ1-2
CDR3 length: 13
CDR3 DNA: TGTGCCACCAGTGTTTTACGGTCTATGGGCTACACCTTC
CDR3 protein: CATSVLRSMGYTF

D gene: TRBD2
clone size: NA
V gene: TRBV6-5
J gene: TRBJ2-1
CDR3 length: 15
CDR3 DNA: TGTGCCAGCAGTTACTCAGCGGGGGGTCACAATGAGCAGTTCTTC
CDR3 protein: CASSYSAGGHNEQFF

D gene: TRBD1
clone size: NA
V gene: TRBV6-5
J gene: TRBJ2-7
CDR3 length: 14
CDR3 DNA: TGTGCCAGCCGAACCGGGACAGGCACATACGAGCAGTACTTC
CDR3 protein: CASRTGTGTYEQYF

D gene: NA
clone size: once
V gene: TRBV27
J gene: TRBJ2-7
CDR3 length: 14
CDR3 DNA: TGTGCCAGCAGTTTTAGGGGGGGCCCTTACGAGCAGTACTTC
CDR3 protein: CASSFRGGPYEQYF

D gene: NA
clone size: NA
V gene: TRBV18
J gene: TRBJ2-3
CDR3 length: 15
CDR3 DNA: TGTGCCAGCTCAACGACAGGGACTAGCACAGATACGCAGTATTTT
CDR3 protein: CASSTTGTSTDTQYF

D gene: TRBD1
clone size: NA
V gene: TRBV13
J gene: TRBJ2-3
CDR3 length: 17
CDR3 DNA: TGTGCCAGCAGTTCAGACAGGGGCGGTGAGAGCACAGATACGCAGTATTTT
CDR3 protein: CASSSDRGGESTDTQYF

D gene: TRBD2
clone size: NA
V gene: TRBV11-2
J gene: TRBJ2-7
CDR3 length: 15
CDR3 DNA: TGTGCCAGCAGCTTAGGGGTAGCGGGGACCTACGAGCAGTACTTC
CDR3 protein: CASSLGVAGTYEQYF

D gene: NA
clone size: NA
V gene: TRBV7-9
J gene: TRBJ2-1
CDR3 length: 16
CDR3 DNA: TGTGCCAGCAGCTTAGAGATTGGGGGGTCCTACAATGAGCAGTTCTTC
CDR3 protein: CASSLEIGGSYNEQFF